The 5 T cell receptor beta chains listed next were all sequenced from one sample in a study of CD8+ T cells in alopecia areata. cDNA serving as the sequencing template came from extracted, reverse transcribed RNA. Sequencing was performed with immunoSEQ multiplex PCR; in TCRdb, only in-frame clones are kept and a portion is missing. Of some 130,000 clones listed, roughly 53% are singletons. Sequences were derived from CD4+ T cells sorted from blood, sampled at week 0. These receptors all stem from a human donor with alopecia areata.

The rearrangement joins TRBV7-2 to TRBJ2-1; the D call may be TRBD1 or TRBD2 (5 bases each). Germline CDR1 is SGHTA and CDR2 is FQGNSA. The CDR3 covers 12 residues. Trimming cost V 5 bases and J 9 bases, with 11 bases left between them. For the CDR3, the DNA is TGTGCCAGCAGCCCGTTGGGGGTTGAGCAGTTCTTC. Protein: CASSPLGVEQFF. Full variable domain (missing parts from reference TRBV7-2 and TRBJ2-1): GAGVSQSPSNKVTEKGKDVELRCDPISGHTALYWYRQSLGQGLEFLIYFQGNSAPDKSGLPSDRFSAERTGGSVSTLTIQRTQQEDSAVYLCASSPLGVEQFFGPGTRLTVL.

The rearrangement uses TRBV7-9 and TRBJ1-1; 10 positions agree with TRBD1. There are 15 residues in the CDR3. V was pared by 1 base and J by 4 bases, with 3 bases of the junction left unmatched. Germline V lookup: CDR1 SEHNR, CDR2 FQNEAQ (reference sequence). Here the CDR3 reads CASSLGGQGSTEAFF. The CDR3 DNA reads TGTGCCAGCAGCTTAGGGGGACAGGGGAGCACTGAAGCTTTCTTT.

This chain links TRBV29-1 with TRBJ2-2; TRBD1 matches at 10 bases. The CDR3 contains 13 residues. V lost 7 bases and J lost 6; bases outside the gene matches: 5. Germline CDR1 reads SQVTM; CDR2 reads ANQGSEA. The CDR3 region is CSAGQGGAGELFF. CDR3 coding DNA: TGCAGCGCCGGACAGGGGGGCGCCGGGGAGCTGTTTTTT.

The chain uses TRBV5-1 and TRBJ2-1; 9 nucleotides align to TRBD1. Germline V CDR1 and CDR2: SGHRS, YFSETQ. V gave up 4 bases and J gave up 10 bases; unmatched junction bases: 3. The CDR3 totals 12 residues. The CDR3 nucleotides are TGCGCCAGCAGCGGACAGGGGAACGAGCAGTTCTTC. Protein sequence: CASSGQGNEQFF.

This chain links TRBV4-1 with TRBJ1-2, with D possibly TRBD1 on 5 matching bases. The CDR3 is made up of 15 amino acids. V gave up 1 base and J gave up 5 bases, with 14 bases separating them. The germline gives CDR1 MGHRA, CDR2 YSYEKL. The CDR3 DNA is TGCGCCAGCAGCCAAGGAGGGACGGCGCTTTATGGCTACACCTTC. It yields the protein CASSQGGTALYGYTF.